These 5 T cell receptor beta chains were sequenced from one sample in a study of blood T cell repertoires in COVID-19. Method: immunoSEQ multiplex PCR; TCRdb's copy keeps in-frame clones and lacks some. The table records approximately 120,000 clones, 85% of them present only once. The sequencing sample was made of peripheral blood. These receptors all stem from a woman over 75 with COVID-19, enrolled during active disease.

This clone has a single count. The DNA of the CDR3 is TGCGCCAGCAGCTACGACAGGAACACAGATACGCAGTATTTT. Translated: CASSYDRNTDTQYF. The V gene is TRBV5-1, the J gene TRBJ2-3, with a weak D call TRBD1 (6 bases). V lost 3 bases, J lost 2 bases, and 10 bases lay in between. CDR3 length equals 14 residues. Germline CDR1 SGHRS, CDR2 YFSETQ.

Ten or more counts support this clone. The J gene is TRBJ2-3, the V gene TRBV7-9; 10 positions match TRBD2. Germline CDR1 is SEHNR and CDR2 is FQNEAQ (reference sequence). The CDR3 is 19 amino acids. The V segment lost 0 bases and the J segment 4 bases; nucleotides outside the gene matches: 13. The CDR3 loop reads CASSLAFGASGRAPDTQYF. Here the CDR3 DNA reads TGTGCCAGCAGCTTAGCTTTCGGGGCCAGCGGGAGGGCCCCAGATACGCAGTATTTT.

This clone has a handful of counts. The CDR3 here is CASSPGQPGSPLHF. CDR3 coding DNA: TGTGCCAGCAGCCCGGGCCAGCCAGGGTCACCCCTCCACTTT. The V and J genes are TRBV7-3 and TRBJ1-6, with D perhaps matching TRBD1 (5 bases). Germline V gives CDR1 SGHTA, CDR2 FQGTGA. V was pared by 5 bases and J by 10 bases, with 15 bases between. The length of the CDR3 is 14 residues.

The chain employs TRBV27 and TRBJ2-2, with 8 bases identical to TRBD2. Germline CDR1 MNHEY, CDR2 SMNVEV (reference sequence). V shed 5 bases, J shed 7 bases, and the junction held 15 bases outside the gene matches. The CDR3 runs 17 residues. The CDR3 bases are TGTGCCAGCAGTATCGGCGGGAGACTAGCGTTCGGCGGGGAGCTGTTTTTT. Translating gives CASSIGGRLAFGGELFF.

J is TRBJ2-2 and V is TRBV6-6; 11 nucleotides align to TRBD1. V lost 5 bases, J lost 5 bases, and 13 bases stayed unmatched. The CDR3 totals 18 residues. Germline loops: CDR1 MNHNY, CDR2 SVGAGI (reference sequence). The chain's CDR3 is CASSHKRPGQGVTGELFF. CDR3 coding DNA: TGTGCCAGCAGTCATAAACGTCCGGGACAGGGGGTAACCGGGGAGCTGTTTTTT.